These 7 T cell receptor beta chains were all obtained from the same sample, sequenced in a study of identifying expanded T cells in peripheral blood (dated by TCRdb to the late 2010s). The protocol used for the library was the immunoSEQ multiplex PCR assay. TCRdb limited this immuneACCESS table to in-frame rearrangements with V and J called. A share of clones is missing; checked studies link under half to unresolved V genes, and the rest is unexplained. The sample includes around 85,000 clones, with 88% observed a single time. The ten largest account for 15% to 20% of the sample. The sample consisted of blood. These receptors all stem from a person aged 18 to 70 in good health.

V gene TRBV18 combines with J gene TRBJ1-1; D uncertain. This CDR3 region has 13 residues. CDR1 is KGHSH, CDR2 LQKENI, per germline. V was trimmed by 5 bases and J by 1 base, leaving 8 bases between them. CDR3 sequence: CASSVSKNTEAFF. In nucleotides, the CDR3 is TGTGCCAGCTCAGTCTCCAAGAACACTGAAGCTTTCTTT. Combining the CDR3 with reference TRBV18 and TRBJ1-1 gives the whole variable domain NAGVMQNPRHLVRRRGQEARLRCSPMKGHSHVYWYRQLPEEGLKFMVYLQKENIIDESGMPKERFSAEFPKEGPSILRIQQVVRGDSAAYFCASSVSKNTEAFFGQGTRLTVV.

The chain combines TRBV9 with TRBJ1-2; D might be TRBD1 (5 bases). The germline V and J ends were trimmed by 3 bases and 3 bases, with 15 bases remaining between them. Germline lookup yields CDR1 SGDLS and CDR2 YYNGEE. The CDR3 is 15 amino acids. The CDR3 nucleotides are TGTGCCAGCAGCGATCCCTCGGGGGGGGACTATGGCTACACCTTC. As protein: CASSDPSGGDYGYTF.

The rearrangement joins TRBV5-6 to TRBJ1-6; maybe TRBD1 (6 bases). Germline-derived CDR1 and CDR2 are SGHDT and YYEEEE. The CDR3 sequence is 14 residues long. Trimming pared 4 bases from V and 9 bases from J, leaving 14 bases between. CDR3 nucleotide sequence: TGTGCCAGCAGCACTACAGGGCTTTCTTCACCCCTCCACTTT. Amino acid sequence: CASSTTGLSSPLHF.

This chain connects TRBV5-8 to TRBJ2-3, with TRBD2 identical over 9 bases. Unmatched junction bases numbered 2, after V lost 0 bases and J lost 0 bases. Germline assignment: CDR1 SGHTS and CDR2 YDEGEE. The CDR3 loop spans 16 amino acids. CDR3 protein: CASSLGGLASTDTQYF. In DNA, the CDR3 is TGTGCCAGCAGCTTGGGGGGACTAGCTAGCACAGATACGCAGTATTTT.

This sequence joins TRBV7-9 and TRBJ1-1, with a tentative D call TRBD1 (5 bases). V lost 7 bases, J lost 3 bases, and 15 bases lay in between. The CDR3 runs to 14 residues. Per germline, CDR1 SEHNR and CDR2 FQNEAQ (reference sequence). The CDR3 DNA is TGTGCCAGCACCCCCGGATGGGGACACACTGAAGCTTTCTTT. Its translation is CASTPGWGHTEAFF.

This chain uses TRBV6-1 with TRBJ2-7; 11 bases are shared with TRBD2. Germline-derived CDR1 and CDR2 are MNHNS and SASEGT. The junction had 7 bases not matched to a gene; V was cut back by 4 bases and J by 2 bases. The CDR3 sequence is 16 residues long. CDR3 protein: CASSVPTSGDPYEQYF. The CDR3 nucleotides are TGTGCCAGCAGTGTTCCGACTAGCGGGGACCCCTACGAGCAGTACTTC.

The chain combines TRBV5-1 with TRBJ2-5; D unresolved. The germline V and J ends were trimmed by 5 bases and 2 bases, with 10 bases remaining between them. The CDR3 is made up of 13 amino acids. Germline values: CDR1 SGHRS, CDR2 YFSETQ. The CDR3 DNA reads as TGCGCCAGCAGTCCCGGTACGCAAGAGACCCAGTACTTC. It translates to CASSPGTQETQYF.